This entry concerns a single T cell receptor beta chain. The antigen remains unidentified. This sample is drawn from a study of CD8+ T cells in alopecia areata. Individuals with alopecia areata gave both lesional scalp punch biopsies and peripheral blood for collection. Germline-derived CDR1 and CDR2 are MNHEY and SMNVEV (reference sequence). This CDR3 is 14 amino acids long. Trimming removed 1 base at V and 5 bases at J, with 12 bases between. RNA, once extracted, was reverse transcribed into cDNA for use as the sequencing template. TCRdb keeps only in-frame clones here, not all; method: immunoSEQ multiplex PCR. The sample contains about 23,000 clones, 52% of which appear only once. Points from the study as a whole: Scalp sample sequencing also detects resident alphabeta T cells of normal skin.

The gene calls are TRBV27 and TRBJ2-7, with D hard to call. The source is a human donor with alopecia areata. The sample comprised NKG2D-high CD8+ T cells sorted from blood. The CDR3 bases are TGTGCCAGCAGTTTATGGTATCCCTCGAACGAGCAGTACTTC. It translates to CASSLWYPSNEQYF.